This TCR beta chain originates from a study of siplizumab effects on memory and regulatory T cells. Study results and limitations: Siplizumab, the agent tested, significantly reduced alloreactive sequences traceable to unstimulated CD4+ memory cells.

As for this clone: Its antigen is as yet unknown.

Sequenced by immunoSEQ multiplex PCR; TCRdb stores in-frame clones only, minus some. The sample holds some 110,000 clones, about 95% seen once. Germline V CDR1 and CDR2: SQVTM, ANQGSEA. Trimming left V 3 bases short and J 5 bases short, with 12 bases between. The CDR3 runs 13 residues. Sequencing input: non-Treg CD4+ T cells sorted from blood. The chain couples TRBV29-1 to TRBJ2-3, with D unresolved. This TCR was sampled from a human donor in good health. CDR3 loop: CSVDVVGGDTQYF. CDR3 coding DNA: TGCAGCGTTGACGTCGTTGGTGGAGATACGCAGTATTTT.